This T cell receptor (beta chain) was sequenced for a study of CD8+CD57+ T cells in acquired aplastic anemia. As for the study in general: Sorted CD4+ and CD8+ cells yielded around 3.2 ug of DNA on average. Reads per healthy sample averaged around 9.9 million (CD4+) and fewer than 13 million (CD8+).

Trimming shortened V by 6 bases and J by 10 bases, and 16 bases separated the two germline ends. Looked up from germline, CDR1 is SGHNT and CDR2 is YENEEA. The CDR3 consists of 12 residues. Worth noting for this clonotype: Its antigen is undetermined.

Using genomic DNA as the template, TCR beta VDJ and CDR3 profiling was carried out. MiXCR was run by TCRdb on the reads, yielding one entry per CDR3 protein. Of some 220,000 distinct CDR3 sequences in the sample, 34% are singletons; the top ten hold about 1.1%. Findings and caveats of the study: With respect to CD8+ Simpson's diversity, patients and controls did not differ significantly.

The rearrangement uses TRBV11-3 and TRBJ2-7; D gene unclear. This receptor was taken from a human donor in good health, serving as a control. Specimen: sorted CD4+, CD8+, or CD8+CD57+ T cells (not recorded which) from PBMCs. In DNA form, the CDR3 reads TGTGCCAGCAGGGAAGGATTGGGTTTCCAGTACTTC. This encodes CASREGLGFQYF.